Following are 24 T cell receptor beta chains from one sample sequenced in a study of T cell responses to AZD1222 COVID-19 vaccine. TCRdb keeps only in-frame clones here, not all; method: immunoSEQ multiplex PCR. The sample shows 130,000 to 150,000 clones, 90% to 95% of them seen only once. The sample in question was peripheral blood, obtained on day 0 of AZD1222 vaccination. These receptors originate from an adult in good health.

The chain is built from TRBV28 and TRBJ1-4; D gene uncertain. V was pared by 4 bases and J by 7 bases, with 19 bases between. CDR1 is MDHEN, CDR2 SYDVKM, per germline. The CDR3 covers 16 residues. As DNA, the CDR3 is TGTGCCAGCAGTTACATATGGGGTAAAGTAACTGAAAAACTGTTTTTT. Translation gives CASSYIWGKVTEKLFF.

The CDR3 loop reads CASRRTSGRPDTQYF. CDR3 nucleotides: TGTGCCAGCAGGCGGACTAGCGGGAGACCAGATACGCAGTATTTT. The gene calls are TRBV28 and TRBJ2-3, with 13 nucleotides matching TRBD2. The junction had 4 bases not matched to a gene; V was cut back by 6 bases and J by 4 bases. From germline, CDR1 is MDHEN and CDR2 SYDVKM. The CDR3 is 15 residues long.

The J gene is TRBJ1-6, the V gene TRBV5-1; D is perhaps TRBD1 (6 bases). Germline V CDR1 and CDR2: SGHRS, YFSETQ. V lost 3 bases and J lost 9, with 10 bases in between. This CDR3 is 13 amino acids long. The CDR3 DNA is TGCGCCAGCAGCTATGGGGACACTTCACCCCTCCACTTT. It yields the protein CASSYGDTSPLHF. Together with reference TRBV5-1 and TRBJ1-6, the CDR3 gives the full variable domain: KAGVTQTPRYLIKTRGQQVTLSCSPISGHRSVSWYQQTPGQGLQFLFEYFSETQRNKGNFPGRFSGRQFSNSRSEMNVSTLELGDSALYLCASSYGDTSPLHFGNGTRLTVT.

The V and J genes are TRBV2 and TRBJ1-3; D may be TRBD1 (6 bases). This CDR3 has 16 amino acids. Trimming stripped 8 bases from V and 2 bases from J, with 19 bases between. Germline-derived CDR1 and CDR2 are SNHLY and FYNNEI. CDR3 loop: CASRAGGLRTGNTIYF. The CDR3 bases are TGTGCCAGCCGGGCGGGGGGGCTTCGGACTGGAAACACCATATATTTT.

This clone has only one observation. V usage is TRBV28 and J usage is TRBJ2-1; D might be TRBD1 (6 bases). The CDR3 length is 16 residues. V lost 8 bases, J lost 0 bases, and 17 bases lay in between. The germline gives CDR1 MDHEN, CDR2 SYDVKM. CDR3 sequence reads: CASYATQGSSYNEQFF. CDR3 DNA sequence: TGTGCCAGCTACGCCACCCAGGGGAGCTCCTACAATGAGCAGTTCTTC.

This clone was seen only once. This chain links TRBV19 with TRBJ1-1; D might be TRBD1 (6 bases). The CDR3 totals 14 residues. V lost 5 bases, J lost 1 base, and 11 bases lay in between. CDR1 is LNHDA, CDR2 SQIVND, per germline (reference sequence). CDR3 in amino acids: CASSAGQTNTEAFF. The CDR3, as DNA: TGTGCCAGTAGTGCTGGACAGACGAACACTGAAGCTTTCTTT.

The chain combines TRBV3-1 (or the pseudogene TRBV3-2) with TRBJ2-5; D not resolved. Germline lookup yields CDR1 LGHDT and CDR2 YNNKEL (reference sequence). Trimming pared 0 bases from V and 5 bases from J, leaving 7 bases between. This CDR3 comprises 13 residues. CDR3: CASSQDSLETQYF. As DNA, the CDR3 is TGTGCCAGCAGCCAAGATAGCTTGGAGACCCAGTACTTC.

V is TRBV7-2 and J is TRBJ1-6; TRBD1 aligns across 7 bases. Germline loops: CDR1 SGHTA, CDR2 FQGNSA. Trimming at V came to 5 bases and at J to 6 bases, leaving 10 bases not matched to a gene. There are 16 residues in the CDR3. The CDR3 sequence: CASSPTGTEINSPLHF. The CDR3 DNA reads TGTGCCAGCAGCCCTACCGGGACAGAGATTAATTCACCCCTCCACTTT.

This clone was seen a few times. The chain couples TRBV18 to TRBJ1-3; D not resolved. This CDR3 region has 13 residues. Germline V gives CDR1 KGHSH, CDR2 LQKENI. V lost 2 bases and J lost 4, with 6 bases in between. The CDR3 sequence: CASSPETGNTIYF. The CDR3 DNA reads as TGTGCCAGCTCACCAGAAACGGGAAACACCATATATTTT.

This CDR3 reads CASNYRAHYNSPLHF. CDR3 nucleotide sequence: TGTGCCAGCAATTACAGGGCACACTATAATTCACCCCTCCACTTT. V and J are TRBV28 and TRBJ1-6; D possibly corresponds to TRBD1 (6 bases). Per the germline V gene, CDR1 is MDHEN and CDR2 is SYDVKM. The CDR3 totals 15 residues. V lost 7 bases, J lost 3 bases, and 13 bases lay in between. Full variable domain (rest looked up from reference TRBV28 and TRBJ1-6): DVKVTQSSRYLVKRTGEKVFLECVQDMDHENMFWYRQDPGLGLRLIYFSYDVKMKEKGDIPEGYSVSREKKERFSLILESASTNQTSMYLCASNYRAHYNSPLHFGNGTRLTVT.

DNA for the CDR3: TGTGCCTCCACGGGGACAGGGGGGTACAATGAGCAGTTCTTC. Its translation is CASTGTGGYNEQFF. The chain employs TRBV19 and TRBJ2-1; 11 bases line up with TRBD1. The V gene's germline CDR1 is LNHDA and CDR2 SQIVND (reference sequence). This CDR3 region has 14 residues. V lost 11 bases to trimming and J lost 4 bases; unmatched junction nucleotides: 7.

For the CDR3, the DNA is TGTGCCAGCAGCCGACAGGGCGGCAATCAGCCCCAGCATTTT. It encodes CASSRQGGNQPQHF. The chain has TRBV6-5 and TRBJ1-5, with 7 bases aligning to TRBD1. The germline gives CDR1 MNHEY, CDR2 SVGAGI. There are 14 residues in the CDR3. The V and J ends lost 6 bases and 2 bases, in that order; junction bases with no gene match: 4.

The rearrangement joins TRBV28 to TRBJ2-3; perhaps TRBD1 as D (5 bases). Germline V gives CDR1 MDHEN, CDR2 SYDVKM. Deletions cut 3 bases from V and 6 bases from J, with 16 bases between. The CDR3 runs 15 residues. CDR3 protein: CASSFARAPRDTQYF. Here the CDR3 DNA reads TGTGCCAGCAGTTTTGCCAGGGCCCCGCGGGATACGCAGTATTTT.

In the case of this clone: At one end, the junction sequence differs from germline, possibly due to a read error. The V call is TRBV29-1, the J call TRBJ2-1, with a tentative D call TRBD2 (5 bases). The CDR3 runs 14 residues. Germline-derived CDR1 and CDR2 are SQVTM and ANQGSEA. The CDR3 region has the DNA TGCAGCGTCGAAGGGAGAACTAGTTTCAATGAGCAGTTCTTC. This sequence encodes CSVEGRTSFNEQFF.

This clone came up a few times. This chain joins TRBV6-2 or TRBV6-3 and TRBJ1-5; D perhaps matches TRBD1 (5 bases). Trimming left V 5 bases short and J 6 bases short, with 17 bases between. This CDR3 contains 15 residues. Germline-derived CDR1 and CDR2 are MNHEY and SVGEGT. The CDR3 region is CASSTNGAMGQPQHF. In DNA, the CDR3 is TGTGCCAGCAGTACCAACGGGGCAATGGGTCAGCCCCAGCATTTT.

The chain joins TRBV28 to TRBJ2-7; D might be TRBD1 or TRBD2, each matching 6 bases. V was pared by 8 bases and J by 12 bases, with 17 bases between. The CDR3 has 11 amino acids. Germline CDR1 reads MDHEN; CDR2 reads SYDVKM. This CDR3 is CASGERGALYF. In DNA form, the CDR3 reads TGTGCCAGCGGCGAGAGGGGGGCTCTGTACTTC. Based on the CDR3 plus reference TRBV28 and TRBJ2-7, the full variable domain is DVKVTQSSRYLVKRTGEKVFLECVQDMDHENMFWYRQDPGLGLRLIYFSYDVKMKEKGDIPEGYSVSREKKERFSLILESASTNQTSMYLCASGERGALYFGPGTRLTVT.

J is TRBJ2-6 and V is TRBV18, with D maybe TRBD2 (5 bases). Trimming took off 3 bases at V and 0 bases at J, with 15 bases between the two ends. This CDR3 comprises 18 residues. Germline V gene data show CDR1 as KGHSH and CDR2 as LQKENI. For the CDR3, the DNA is TGTGCCAGCTCACCGGTAGGGAGTTCGTCCTCTGGGGCCAACGTCCTGACTTTC. Translating gives CASSPVGSSSSGANVLTF.

The rearrangement joins TRBV4-2 to TRBJ1-4; TRBD1 might be the D (5 bases). Trimming shortened V by 4 bases and J by 5 bases, and 14 bases separated the two germline ends. CDR3 size: 15 residues. Germline V gene lookup returns CDR1 LGHNA and CDR2 YNFKEQ. Here the CDR3 DNA reads TGTGCCAGCAGCCCCTCGGAGGGGAGGAATGAAAAACTGTTTTTT. Translation: CASSPSEGRNEKLFF.

This clone has more than one count but fewer than ten. The chain joins TRBV6-5 to TRBJ1-1; D is possibly TRBD1 (5 bases). V was trimmed by 2 bases and J by 3 bases, leaving 10 bases between them. Germline assignment: CDR1 MNHEY and CDR2 SVGAGI. This CDR3 is 14 amino acids long. The CDR3 coding sequence is TGTGCCAGCAGTTACGGGGGTTTTGACACTGAAGCTTTCTTT. Protein sequence: CASSYGGFDTEAFF.

The sample holds one count of this clone. The chain combines TRBV27 with TRBJ2-7; a weak D match, TRBD1 (5 bases). Germline CDR1 MNHEY, CDR2 SMNVEV (reference sequence). CDR3 length: 17 residues. Trimming cost V 2 bases and J 4 bases, with 21 bases left between them. CDR3 protein: CASSLRVQDGQIYEQYF. CDR3 bases: TGTGCCAGCAGTTTAAGGGTACAGGATGGACAAATATACGAGCAGTACTTC.

CDR3 sequence reads: CASSYASGWEPLHF. The CDR3 coding sequence is TGTGCCAGCAGTTACGCCAGCGGGTGGGAACCCCTCCACTTT. The chain recombines TRBV6-6 with TRBJ1-6; D not resolved. Germline assignment: CDR1 MNHNY and CDR2 SVGAGI (reference sequence). V shed 2 bases and J shed 12 bases, with 14 bases lying between them. The CDR3 runs 14 residues.

The chain carries TRBV5-4 and TRBJ1-4; D is unresolved. In germline, CDR1 is SGHNT, CDR2 YYREEE (reference sequence). The CDR3 runs to 16 residues. Trimming shortened V by 5 bases and J by 8 bases, and 22 bases separated the two germline ends. The CDR3 DNA is TGTGCCAGCAGGCGCTCCCCCACCGGACTTGGGGAAAAACTGTTTTTT. It translates to CASRRSPTGLGEKLFF.

This chain uses TRBV7-3 with TRBJ2-1, with 9 bases that match TRBD1. The CDR3 spans 15 residues. Germline V gene data show CDR1 as SGHTA and CDR2 as FQGTGA. J lost 2 bases, V lost 5 bases, and 4 bases had no gene match. DNA of the CDR3: TGTGCCAGCAGCCCACAGGGGGCCGCCTACAATGAGCAGTTCTTC. Its protein product is CASSPQGAAYNEQFF. The entire variable domain, with the rest obtained from reference TRBV7-3 and TRBJ2-1, is as follows: GAGVSQTPSNKVTEKGKYVELRCDPISGHTALYWYRQSLGQGPEFLIYFQGTGAADDSGLPNDRFFAVRPEGSVSTLKIQRTERGDSAVYLCASSPQGAAYNEQFFGPGTRLTVL.

This clone is a singleton in its sample. The V call is TRBV7-9, the J call TRBJ2-2; 8 bases map to TRBD1. The CDR3 is 16 amino acids. The germline gives CDR1 SEHNR, CDR2 FQNEAQ (reference sequence). The junction had 9 bases not matched to a gene; V was cut back by 2 bases and J by 7 bases. The CDR3 coding sequence is TGTGCCAGCAGCTTATGGACAGGGACGCGGGTCGGGGAGCTGTTTTTT. This translates into CASSLWTGTRVGELFF.